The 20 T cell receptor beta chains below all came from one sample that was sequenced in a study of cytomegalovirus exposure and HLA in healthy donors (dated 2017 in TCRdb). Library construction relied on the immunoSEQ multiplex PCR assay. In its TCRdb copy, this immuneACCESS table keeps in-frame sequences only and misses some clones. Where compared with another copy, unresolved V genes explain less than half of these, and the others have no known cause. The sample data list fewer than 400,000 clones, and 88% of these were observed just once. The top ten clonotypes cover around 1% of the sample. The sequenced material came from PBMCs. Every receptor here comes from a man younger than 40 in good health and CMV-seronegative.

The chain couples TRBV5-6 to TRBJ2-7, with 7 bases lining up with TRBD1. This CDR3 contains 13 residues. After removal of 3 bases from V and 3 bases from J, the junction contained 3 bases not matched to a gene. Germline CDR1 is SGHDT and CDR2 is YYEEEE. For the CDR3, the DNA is TGTGCCAGCAGCTCCGACAGGGACTACGAGCAGTACTTC. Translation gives CASSSDRDYEQYF.

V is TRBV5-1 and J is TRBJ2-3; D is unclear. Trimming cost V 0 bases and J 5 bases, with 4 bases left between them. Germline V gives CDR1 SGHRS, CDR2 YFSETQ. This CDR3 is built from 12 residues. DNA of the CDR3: TGCGCCAGCAGCTTGGTTATAGATACGCAGTATTTT. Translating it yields CASSLVIDTQYF.

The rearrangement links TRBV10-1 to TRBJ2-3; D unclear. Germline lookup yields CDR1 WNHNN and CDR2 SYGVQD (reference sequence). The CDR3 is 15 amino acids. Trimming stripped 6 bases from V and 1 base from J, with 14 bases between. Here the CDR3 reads CASSPTLLGTDTQYF. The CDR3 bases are TGCGCCAGCAGCCCTACCCTGTTAGGCACAGATACGCAGTATTTT.

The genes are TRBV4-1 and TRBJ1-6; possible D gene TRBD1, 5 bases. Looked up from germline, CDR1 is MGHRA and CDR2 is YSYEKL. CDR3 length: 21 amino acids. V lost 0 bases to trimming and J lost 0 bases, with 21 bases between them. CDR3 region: CASSQDGGDFHLSSYNSPLHF. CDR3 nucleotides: TGCGCCAGCAGCCAAGATGGGGGGGATTTCCACTTAAGCTCCTATAATTCACCCCTCCACTTT.

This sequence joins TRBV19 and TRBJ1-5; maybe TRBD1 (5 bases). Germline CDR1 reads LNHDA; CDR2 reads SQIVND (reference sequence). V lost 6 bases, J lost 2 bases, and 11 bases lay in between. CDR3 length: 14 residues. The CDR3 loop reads CASSPRGGNQPQHF. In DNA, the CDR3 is TGTGCCAGTAGCCCCCGGGGGGGCAATCAGCCCCAGCATTTT.

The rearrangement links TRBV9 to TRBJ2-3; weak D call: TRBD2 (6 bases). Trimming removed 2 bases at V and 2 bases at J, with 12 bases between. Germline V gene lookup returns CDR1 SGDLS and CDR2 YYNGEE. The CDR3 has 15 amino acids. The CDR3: CASSVGLPNTDTQYF. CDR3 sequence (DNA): TGTGCCAGCAGCGTGGGACTTCCCAACACAGATACGCAGTATTTT.

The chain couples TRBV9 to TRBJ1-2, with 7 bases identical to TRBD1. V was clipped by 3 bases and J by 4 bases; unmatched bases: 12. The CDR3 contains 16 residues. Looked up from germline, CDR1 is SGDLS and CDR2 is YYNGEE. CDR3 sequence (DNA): TGTGCCAGCAGCGAATTAACAGGGGAGTTATCCTATGGCTACACCTTC. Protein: CASSELTGELSYGYTF.

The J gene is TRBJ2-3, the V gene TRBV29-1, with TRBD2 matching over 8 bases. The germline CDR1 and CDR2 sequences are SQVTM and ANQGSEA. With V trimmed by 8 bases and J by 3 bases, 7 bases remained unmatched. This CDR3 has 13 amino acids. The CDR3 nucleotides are TGCAGCTCCGCGGGGGGAACGACAGATACGCAGTATTTT. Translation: CSSAGGTTDTQYF.

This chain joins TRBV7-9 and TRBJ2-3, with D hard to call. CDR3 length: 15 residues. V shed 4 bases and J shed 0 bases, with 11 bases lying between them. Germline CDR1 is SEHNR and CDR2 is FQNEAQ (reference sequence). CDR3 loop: CASSWWATSTDTQYF. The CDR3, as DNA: TGTGCCAGCAGCTGGTGGGCAACTAGCACAGATACGCAGTATTTT.

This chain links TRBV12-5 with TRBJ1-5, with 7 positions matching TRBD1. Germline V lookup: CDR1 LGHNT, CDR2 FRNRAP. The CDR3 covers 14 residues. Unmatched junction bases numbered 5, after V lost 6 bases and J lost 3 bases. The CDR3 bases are TGTGCTAGTGGGGTACAGGGGAACAATCAGCCCCAGCATTTT. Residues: CASGVQGNNQPQHF.

CDR3 amino acids: CASSTRRPGTSGGAKETQYF. The CDR3 coding sequence is TGTGCCAGCAGTACCCGCCGTCCCGGGACTAGCGGGGGGGCCAAGGAGACCCAGTACTTC. V and J are TRBV27 and TRBJ2-5; 16 nucleotides line up with TRBD2. Germline V lookup: CDR1 MNHEY, CDR2 SMNVEV (reference sequence). This CDR3 is built from 20 residues. V lost 5 bases and J lost 5; bases outside the gene matches: 17.

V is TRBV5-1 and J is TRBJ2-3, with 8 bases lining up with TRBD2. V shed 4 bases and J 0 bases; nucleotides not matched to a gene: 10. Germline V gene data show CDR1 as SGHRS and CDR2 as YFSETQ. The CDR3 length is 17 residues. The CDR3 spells CASSKGTSGGSTDTQYF. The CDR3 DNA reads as TGCGCCAGCAGCAAGGGGACTAGTGGGGGTAGCACAGATACGCAGTATTTT.

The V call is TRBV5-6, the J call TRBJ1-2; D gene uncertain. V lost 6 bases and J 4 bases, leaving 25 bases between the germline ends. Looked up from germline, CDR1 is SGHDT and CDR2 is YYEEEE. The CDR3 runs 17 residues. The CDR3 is CASTFGGLGWPSYGYTF. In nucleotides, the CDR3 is TGTGCCAGCACCTTCGGAGGGCTCGGCTGGCCCAGCTATGGCTACACCTTC. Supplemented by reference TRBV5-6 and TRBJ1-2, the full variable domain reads DAGVTQSPTHLIKTRGQQVTLRCSPKSGHDTVSWYQQALGQGPQFIFQYYEEEERQRGNFPDRFSGHQFPNYSSELNVNALLLGDSALYLCASTFGGLGWPSYGYTFGSGTRLTVV.

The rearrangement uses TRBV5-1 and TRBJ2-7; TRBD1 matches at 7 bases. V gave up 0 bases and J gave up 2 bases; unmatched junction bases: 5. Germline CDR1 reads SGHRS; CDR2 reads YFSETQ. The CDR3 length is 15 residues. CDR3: CASSLVQGTPYEQYF. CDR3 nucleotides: TGCGCCAGCAGCTTGGTACAGGGGACCCCCTACGAGCAGTACTTC.

The CDR3 reads CASSPGGSTYEQYF. CDR3 sequence (DNA): TGTGCCAGCAGCCCGGGGGGAAGTACCTACGAGCAGTACTTC. The gene calls are TRBV7-6 and TRBJ2-7, with 7 bases that match TRBD2. From germline, CDR1 is SGHVS and CDR2 FNYEAQ. The CDR3 length is 14 residues. After removal of 5 bases from V and 2 bases from J, the junction contained 6 bases not matched to a gene.

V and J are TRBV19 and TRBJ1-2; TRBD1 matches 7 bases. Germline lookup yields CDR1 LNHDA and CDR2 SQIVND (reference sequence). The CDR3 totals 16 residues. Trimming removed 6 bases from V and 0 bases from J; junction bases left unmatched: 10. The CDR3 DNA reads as TGTGCCAGTAGGAGACAGGGACTGAAGGCTAACTATGGCTACACCTTC. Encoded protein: CASRRQGLKANYGYTF.

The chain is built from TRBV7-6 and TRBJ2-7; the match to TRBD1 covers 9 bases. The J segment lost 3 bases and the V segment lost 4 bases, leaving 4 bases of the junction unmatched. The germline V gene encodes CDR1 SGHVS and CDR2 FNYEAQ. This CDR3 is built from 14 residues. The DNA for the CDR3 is TGTGCCAGCAGCTCGCCGGACAGGGGCTACGAGCAGTACTTC. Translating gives CASSSPDRGYEQYF.

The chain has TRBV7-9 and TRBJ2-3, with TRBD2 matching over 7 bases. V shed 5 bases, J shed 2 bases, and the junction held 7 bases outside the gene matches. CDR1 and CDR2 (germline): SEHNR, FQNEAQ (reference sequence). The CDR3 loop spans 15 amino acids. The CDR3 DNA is TGTGCCAGCAGCCACCGGGACTACCACACAGATACGCAGTATTTT. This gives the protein CASSHRDYHTDTQYF.

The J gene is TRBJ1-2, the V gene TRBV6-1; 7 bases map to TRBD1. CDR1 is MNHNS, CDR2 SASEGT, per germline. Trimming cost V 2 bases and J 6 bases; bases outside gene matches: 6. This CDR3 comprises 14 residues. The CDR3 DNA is TGTGCCAGCAGTGAATTAGGGGGCGTGGATGGCTACACCTTC. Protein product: CASSELGGVDGYTF.

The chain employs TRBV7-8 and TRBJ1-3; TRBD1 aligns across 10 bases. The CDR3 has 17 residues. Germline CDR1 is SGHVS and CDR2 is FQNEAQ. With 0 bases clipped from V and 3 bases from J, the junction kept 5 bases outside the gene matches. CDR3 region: CASSLAPRDRGGNTIYF. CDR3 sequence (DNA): TGTGCCAGCAGCTTAGCCCCCCGGGACAGGGGTGGAAACACCATATATTTT.